The 7 T cell receptor beta chains listed next were all sequenced from one sample in a study of CD8 T cells in ankylosing spondylitis. TCRdb independently ran MiXCR on the 5' RACE reads; one entry per CDR3 protein. The table lists about 33,000 distinct CDR3 sequences, approximately 15% of them singletons, with 35% to 45% in the top ten. The sample comprised blood. The receptors shown here come from a male donor with ankylosing spondylitis or in good health (not recorded which).

The chain joins TRBV5-1 to TRBJ2-1; D is perhaps TRBD1 (6 bases). V lost 1 base, J lost 9 bases, and 14 bases lay in between. The CDR3 is 14 residues long. In germline, CDR1 is SGHRS, CDR2 YFSETQ. CDR3 sequence reads: CASSLRTEPIEQFF. Written as DNA, the CDR3 is TGCGCCAGCAGCTTGAGGACAGAGCCAATTGAGCAGTTCTTC.

The chain recombines TRBV6-1 with TRBJ1-4; perhaps TRBD1 as D (6 bases). The germline V gene has CDR1 MNHNS and CDR2 SASEGT. V dropped 7 bases and J dropped 5 bases, with 17 bases sitting between them. The CDR3 is 15 amino acids. CDR3 loop: CASTVADRTNEKLFF. The CDR3 coding sequence is TGTGCCAGCACTGTCGCCGACAGGACAAATGAAAAACTGTTTTTT.

The J gene is TRBJ2-1, the V gene TRBV5-1; 9 nucleotides line up with TRBD2. In germline, CDR1 is SGHRS, CDR2 YFSETQ. The CDR3 has 15 amino acids. Trimming removed 0 bases from V and 7 bases from J; junction bases left unmatched: 5. For the CDR3, the DNA is TGCGCCAGCAGCTTGGAAGCGGGAGGATCTAATGAGCAGTTCTTC. The encoded protein is CASSLEAGGSNEQFF.

The sample holds a few counts of this clonotype. The chain recombines TRBV24-1 with TRBJ2-2, with D maybe TRBD1 (5 bases). V lost 9 bases and J 2 bases, leaving 15 bases between the germline ends. Germline loops: CDR1 KGHDR, CDR2 SFDVKD. The CDR3 sequence is 15 residues long. CDR3 sequence (DNA): TGTGCCACCGGGGAAGGGGAAGAAAACACCGGGGAGCTGTTTTTT. Translating gives CATGEGEENTGELFF.

The V and J genes are TRBV14 and TRBJ2-3, with unresolved D. In germline, CDR1 is SGHDN, CDR2 FVKESK. V lost 0 bases, J lost 7 bases, and 5 bases lay in between. This CDR3 region has 12 residues. CDR3 protein: CASSQDRYTQYF. DNA for the CDR3: TGTGCCAGCAGCCAAGACAGGTATACGCAGTATTTT. The full variable domain, its missing parts supplied by reference TRBV14 and TRBJ2-3, is EAGVTQFPSHSVIEKGQTVTLRCDPISGHDNLYWYRRVMGKEIKFLLHFVKESKQDESGMPNNRFLAERTGGTYSTLKVQPAELEDSGVYFCASSQDRYTQYFGPGTRLTVL.

This clonotype appeared a few times. The chain employs TRBV3-1 and TRBJ2-2; a weak D match, TRBD1 (6 bases). The germline CDR1 and CDR2 sequences are LGHDT and YNNKEL (reference sequence). The CDR3 is 14 amino acids. The V and J ends lost 4 bases and 5 bases respectively, with 11 bases between them. CDR3 sequence: CASSRTGRTGELFF. CDR3 nucleotides: TGTGCCAGCAGCCGCACAGGGCGGACCGGGGAGCTGTTTTTT.

This clonotype was detected only a few times. The J gene is TRBJ2-1, the V gene TRBV5-1, with 9 bases aligning to TRBD1. From germline, CDR1 is SGHRS and CDR2 YFSETQ. The CDR3 totals 15 residues. J lost 4 bases, V lost 0 bases, and 2 bases had no gene match. The CDR3 loop is CASSLVGQGYNEQFF. The CDR3 DNA reads as TGCGCCAGCAGCTTGGTGGGACAGGGTTACAATGAGCAGTTCTTC.